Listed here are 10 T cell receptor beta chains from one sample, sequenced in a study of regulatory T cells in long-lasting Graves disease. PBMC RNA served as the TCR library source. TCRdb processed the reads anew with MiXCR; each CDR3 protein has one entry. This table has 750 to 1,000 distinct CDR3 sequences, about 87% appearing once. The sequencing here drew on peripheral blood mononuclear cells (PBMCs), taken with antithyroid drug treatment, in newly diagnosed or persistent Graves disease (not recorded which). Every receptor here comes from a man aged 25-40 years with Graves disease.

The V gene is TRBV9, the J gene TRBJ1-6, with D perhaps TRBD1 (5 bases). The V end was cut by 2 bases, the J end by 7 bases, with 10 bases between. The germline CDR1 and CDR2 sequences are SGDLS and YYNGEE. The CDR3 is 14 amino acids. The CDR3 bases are TGTGCCAGCAGCGTCCAGACAGAAAATTCACCCCTCCACTTT. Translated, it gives CASSVQTENSPLHF. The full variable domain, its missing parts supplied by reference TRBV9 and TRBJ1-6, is DSGVTQTPKHLITATGQRVTLRCSPRSGDLSVYWYQQSLDQGLQFLIQYYNGEERAKGNILERFSAQQFPDLHSELNLSSLELGDSALYFCASSVQTENSPLHFGNGTRLTVT.

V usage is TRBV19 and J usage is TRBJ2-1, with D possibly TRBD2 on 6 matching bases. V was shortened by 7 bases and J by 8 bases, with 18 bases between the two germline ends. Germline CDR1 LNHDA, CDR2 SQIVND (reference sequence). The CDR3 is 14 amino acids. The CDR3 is CASNFNGREDEQFF. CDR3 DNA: TGTGCCAGTAATTTTAACGGGAGAGAGGATGAGCAGTTCTTC.

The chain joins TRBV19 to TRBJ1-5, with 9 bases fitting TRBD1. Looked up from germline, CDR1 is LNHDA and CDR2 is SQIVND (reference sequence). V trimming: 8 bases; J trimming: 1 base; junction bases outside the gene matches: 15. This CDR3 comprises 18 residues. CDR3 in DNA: TGTGCCAGTTGTGAGAACCCGTTCGGGACAGGGAGCAATCAGCCCCAGCATTTT. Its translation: CASCENPFGTGSNQPQHF.

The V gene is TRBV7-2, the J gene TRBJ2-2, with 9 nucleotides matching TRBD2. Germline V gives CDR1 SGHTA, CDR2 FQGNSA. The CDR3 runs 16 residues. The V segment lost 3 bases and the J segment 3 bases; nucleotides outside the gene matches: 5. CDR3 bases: TGTGCCAGCAGCTTGGCGGGAGGGCGGTACACCGGGGAGCTGTTTTTT. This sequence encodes CASSLAGGRYTGELFF.

CDR3 sequence: CASSSTGSYNEQFF. The CDR3 DNA reads TGCGCCAGCAGCTCAACAGGGTCCTACAATGAGCAGTTCTTC. The chain links TRBV5-1 to TRBJ2-1; perhaps TRBD1 as D (6 bases). Germline V gene sequence: CDR1 SGHRS, CDR2 YFSETQ. Trimming cost V 3 bases and J 1 base, with 8 bases left between them. The CDR3 is 14 residues long.

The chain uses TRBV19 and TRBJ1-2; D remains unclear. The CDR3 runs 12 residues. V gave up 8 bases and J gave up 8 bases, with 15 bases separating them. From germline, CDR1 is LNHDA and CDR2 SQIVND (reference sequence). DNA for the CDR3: TGTGCCAGTTCCTCGGACGAAGTGGGCTACACCTTC. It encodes CASSSDEVGYTF. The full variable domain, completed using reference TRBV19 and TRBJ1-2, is DGGITQSPKYLFRKEGQNVTLSCEQNLNHDAMYWYRQDPGQGLRLIYYSQIVNDFQKGDIAEGYSVSREKKESFPLTVTSAQKNPTAFYLCASSSDEVGYTFGSGTRLTVV.

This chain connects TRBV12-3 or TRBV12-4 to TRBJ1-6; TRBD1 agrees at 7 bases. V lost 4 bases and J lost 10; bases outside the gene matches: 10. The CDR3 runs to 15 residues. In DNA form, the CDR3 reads TGTGCCAGCAGTTCCCAGACAGGGCGCTTATCACCCCTCCACTTT. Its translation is CASSSQTGRLSPLHF.

CDR3: CASSEAAHRDEQYF. CDR3 nucleotides: TGTGCCAGCAGTGAGGCAGCACACCGAGACGAGCAGTACTTC. J is TRBJ2-7 and V is TRBV2; D is undetermined. In germline, CDR1 is SNHLY, CDR2 FYNNEI. CDR3 length: 14 residues. V gave up 3 bases and J gave up 5 bases, with 14 bases separating them.

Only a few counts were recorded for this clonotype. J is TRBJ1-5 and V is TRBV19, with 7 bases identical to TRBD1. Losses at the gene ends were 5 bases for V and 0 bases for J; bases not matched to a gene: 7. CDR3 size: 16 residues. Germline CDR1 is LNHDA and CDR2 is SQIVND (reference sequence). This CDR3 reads CASSLEDRVSNQPQHF. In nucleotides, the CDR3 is TGTGCCAGTAGTCTTGAAGACAGGGTTAGCAATCAGCCCCAGCATTTT.

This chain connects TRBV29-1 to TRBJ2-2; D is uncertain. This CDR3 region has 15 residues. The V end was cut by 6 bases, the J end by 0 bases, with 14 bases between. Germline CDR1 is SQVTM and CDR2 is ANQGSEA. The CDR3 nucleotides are TGCAGCGTACGCCTAGATCCGGCGAACACCGGGGAGCTGTTTTTT. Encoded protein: CSVRLDPANTGELFF.